This T cell receptor beta chain was recovered during a study of shared clonotypes between healthy human individuals. CD8 cells regarded as naive lacked CD45RO, were positively chosen for CCR7, and omitted terminally differentiated effector memory CD45RA+ cells. CDR1 and CDR2 from the germline V gene are MNHEY and SMNVEV (reference sequence). The CDR3 runs 11 residues. Trimming took off 8 bases at V and 9 bases at J, with 11 bases between the two ends. Replicate sorted-subset PCRs were loaded with 150 to 250 ng DNA, tens of thousands of T cell genomes. Repertoires were generated with immunoSEQ multiplex PCR, while TCRdb's copy carries only in-frame clones and drops some. The sample comprises about 680,000 clones, about 90% of which are singletons, and roughly 22% rests with the top ten.

The V and J genes are TRBV27 and TRBJ2-1; perhaps TRBD2 as D (6 bases). Sequenced: naive CD8+ T cells sorted from blood. The receptor was derived from a man under 40 in good health. DNA of the CDR3: TGTGCCAGCGAGGTCGGGGGTGAGCAGTTCTTC. Its translation is CASEVGGEQFF.